A selection of T cell receptor beta chains follows, all from one sample in a study of identical twins. Using its own MiXCR run on the 5' RACE reads, TCRdb lists one record per CDR3 protein. Found here are some 240,000 distinct CDR3 sequences, about 10% of them singletons; the top ten hold about 9.1%. The specimen was memory T cells sorted from blood. Receptors originate from a man over 45 in good health. CDR3s include the opening cysteine and the closing phenylalanine or tryptophan. Each record gives: CDR3 protein, CDR3 DNA, D gene, J gene, clone size, V gene. The D gene is left open where the match is weak. Size is stated for part of the rows, as once, few or many counts, or as a class when the clone is expanded.

CDR3 protein: CASSPQGGLAGAYNEQFF
CDR3 DNA: TGCGCCAGCAGCCCTCAAGGGGGACTAGCGGGAGCATACAATGAGCAGTTCTTC
D gene: TRBD2
J gene: TRBJ2-1
clone size: many
V gene: TRBV4-1

CDR3 protein: CASRPTRVNSPLHF
CDR3 DNA: TGTGCCAGCAGGCCCACCAGGGTTAATTCACCCCTCCACTTT
D gene: .
J gene: TRBJ1-6
clone size: few
V gene: TRBV12-3/TRBV12-4

CDR3 protein: CASSLISNTGELFF
CDR3 DNA: TGTGCCAGCAGCTTAATCTCGAACACCGGGGAGCTGTTTTTT
D gene: .
J gene: TRBJ2-2
clone size: many
V gene: TRBV7-3

CDR3 protein: CASSVGGRDTGELFF
CDR3 DNA: TGTGCCAGCAGCGTAGGTGGGAGGGACACCGGGGAGCTGTTTTTT
D gene: TRBD2
J gene: TRBJ2-2
clone size: .
V gene: TRBV9

CDR3 protein: CASSNHRGSLQETQYF
CDR3 DNA: TGTGCCAGCAGCAACCACAGGGGGTCGCTTCAAGAGACCCAGTACTTC
D gene: TRBD1
J gene: TRBJ2-5
clone size: many
V gene: TRBV7-2

CDR3 protein: CASRGGAGYTF
CDR3 DNA: TGTGCCAGCCGGGGGGGCGCGGGCTACACCTTC
D gene: .
J gene: TRBJ1-2
clone size: .
V gene: TRBV19

CDR3 protein: CASSARNPGGTDTQYF
CDR3 DNA: TGTGCCAGCAGCGCCCGAAACCCTGGGGGCACAGATACGCAGTATTTT
D gene: .
J gene: TRBJ2-3
clone size: .
V gene: TRBV9

CDR3 protein: CASSLNAGGAAETQYF
CDR3 DNA: TGTGCCAGCAGCTTAAACGCCGGGGGTGCCGCAGAGACCCAGTACTTC
D gene: .
J gene: TRBJ2-5
clone size: .
V gene: TRBV7-9

CDR3 protein: CASSAAGSSGNTIYF
CDR3 DNA: TGTGCCAGCAGTGCCGCAGGGAGCTCTGGAAACACCATATATTTT
D gene: .
J gene: TRBJ1-3
clone size: .
V gene: TRBV2

CDR3 protein: CASSQVGQGDGYTF
CDR3 DNA: TGCGCCAGCAGCCAAGTTGGGCAGGGAGATGGCTACACCTTC
D gene: .
J gene: TRBJ1-2
clone size: many
V gene: TRBV4-1

CDR3 protein: CASVPSQTNYGYTF
CDR3 DNA: TGTGCCAGCGTCCCTTCCCAAACCAACTATGGCTACACCTTC
D gene: .
J gene: TRBJ1-2
clone size: many
V gene: TRBV18

CDR3 protein: CASSSFSANTGELFF
CDR3 DNA: TGTGCCAGCAGTTCATTTTCCGCGAACACCGGGGAGCTGTTTTTT
D gene: .
J gene: TRBJ2-2
clone size: few
V gene: TRBV7-2

CDR3 protein: CASSLAVTPNEKLFF
CDR3 DNA: TGTGCCAGCAGCTTAGCGGTTACTCCAAATGAAAAACTGTTTTTT
D gene: .
J gene: TRBJ1-4
clone size: many
V gene: TRBV7-9

CDR3 protein: CAIWDTNTGELFF
CDR3 DNA: TGTGCCATCTGGGACACGAACACCGGGGAGCTGTTTTTT
D gene: .
J gene: TRBJ2-2
clone size: many
V gene: TRBV24-1

CDR3 protein: CASSRGSEAVDEQYF
CDR3 DNA: TGTGCCAGCAGCCGGGGATCGGAGGCTGTGGACGAGCAGTACTTC
D gene: .
J gene: TRBJ2-7
clone size: .
V gene: TRBV7-8

CDR3 protein: CASSDGGGPYNEQFF
CDR3 DNA: TGTGCCAGCAGTGACGGCGGGGGGCCCTACAATGAGCAGTTCTTC
D gene: TRBD2
J gene: TRBJ2-1
clone size: .
V gene: TRBV2

CDR3 protein: CSVEYGRGETQYF
CDR3 DNA: TGCAGCGTTGAATACGGCAGGGGGGAGACCCAGTACTTC
D gene: TRBD1
J gene: TRBJ2-5
clone size: .
V gene: TRBV29-1

CDR3 protein: CASRQTSGIGEQYF
CDR3 DNA: TGTGCCAGCAGGCAGACTAGCGGTATAGGGGAGCAGTACTTC
D gene: TRBD2
J gene: TRBJ2-7
clone size: .
V gene: TRBV27

CDR3 protein: CSASRRNSGNTIYF
CDR3 DNA: TGCAGTGCTAGCCGGCGAAACTCTGGAAACACCATATATTTT
D gene: .
J gene: TRBJ1-3
clone size: many
V gene: TRBV20-1

CDR3 protein: CASSPSAGSGANVLTF
CDR3 DNA: TGTGCCAGCAGTCCCTCGGCAGGATCCGGGGCCAACGTCCTGACTTTC
D gene: .
J gene: TRBJ2-6
clone size: many
V gene: TRBV25-1

CDR3 protein: CASSLRQSTDTQYF
CDR3 DNA: TGTGCCAGCAGTTTACGACAAAGCACAGATACGCAGTATTTT
D gene: .
J gene: TRBJ2-3
clone size: many
V gene: TRBV12-3/TRBV12-4

CDR3 protein: CASSQGLAGVSQFF
CDR3 DNA: TGTGCCAGCAGCCAGGGACTAGCGGGGGTCTCTCAGTTCTTC
D gene: TRBD2
J gene: TRBJ2-1
clone size: few
V gene: TRBV27

CDR3 protein: CASSERTGVDEQFF
CDR3 DNA: TGCGCCAGCAGCGAAAGGACAGGAGTGGATGAGCAGTTCTTC
D gene: TRBD1
J gene: TRBJ2-1
clone size: few
V gene: TRBV5-1

CDR3 protein: CASSSRTGGRSDTQYF
CDR3 DNA: TGTGCCAGCAGCTCGCGGACAGGGGGGCGGTCAGATACGCAGTATTTT
D gene: TRBD1
J gene: TRBJ2-3
clone size: .
V gene: TRBV5-4

CDR3 protein: CASSPWKHAREQFF
CDR3 DNA: TGTGCCAGCAGCCCCTGGAAACACGCTCGTGAGCAGTTCTTC
D gene: .
J gene: TRBJ2-1
clone size: many
V gene: TRBV7-6

CDR3 protein: CASSLSGRGGYEQYF
CDR3 DNA: TGTGCCAGCAGCCTTAGCGGGAGGGGAGGTTACGAGCAGTACTTC
D gene: TRBD2
J gene: TRBJ2-7
clone size: few
V gene: TRBV27

CDR3 protein: CSADGLAGEREQYF
CDR3 DNA: TGCAGTGCTGATGGACTAGCGGGAGAGCGTGAGCAGTACTTC
D gene: TRBD2
J gene: TRBJ2-7
clone size: many
V gene: TRBV20-1

CDR3 protein: CASSSYPPGEEKNEQFF
CDR3 DNA: TGTGCCAGCAGTTCGTACCCTCCGGGGGAAGAAAAAAATGAGCAGTTCTTC
D gene: .
J gene: TRBJ2-1
clone size: .
V gene: TRBV6-5

CDR3 protein: CASSIMEGSYEQYF
CDR3 DNA: TGTGCCAGCAGCATTATGGAGGGCTCCTACGAGCAGTACTTC
D gene: .
J gene: TRBJ2-7
clone size: few
V gene: TRBV7-2

CDR3 protein: CSVKGAGREQYF
CDR3 DNA: TGCAGCGTTAAGGGAGCGGGGCGCGAGCAGTACTTC
D gene: TRBD2
J gene: TRBJ2-7
clone size: once
V gene: TRBV29-1

CDR3 protein: CASTSQGLAGDNEQFF
CDR3 DNA: TGTGCCAGCACCTCACAGGGACTAGCGGGAGACAATGAGCAGTTCTTC
D gene: TRBD2
J gene: TRBJ2-1
clone size: many
V gene: TRBV25-1

CDR3 protein: CASDEGRNTGELFF
CDR3 DNA: TGTGCCAGCGACGAAGGAAGGAACACCGGGGAGCTGTTTTTT
D gene: .
J gene: TRBJ2-2
clone size: few
V gene: TRBV6-2/TRBV6-3

CDR3 protein: CASSRSTSGSYEQYF
CDR3 DNA: TGTGCCAGCAGCCGATCGACTAGCGGCTCCTACGAGCAGTACTTC
D gene: TRBD2
J gene: TRBJ2-7
clone size: many
V gene: TRBV7-2

CDR3 protein: CASSGGLAQFF
CDR3 DNA: TGTGCCAGCAGTGGGGGACTTGCGCAGTTCTTC
D gene: .
J gene: TRBJ2-1
clone size: few
V gene: TRBV12-3/TRBV12-4

CDR3 protein: CASSQDRDRENNEQFF
CDR3 DNA: TGCGCCAGCAGCCAAGATCGGGACAGGGAAAACAATGAGCAGTTCTTC
D gene: TRBD1
J gene: TRBJ2-1
clone size: few
V gene: TRBV4-1

CDR3 protein: CASSATGNTEAFF
CDR3 DNA: TGTGCCAGCAGTGCGACAGGGAACACTGAAGCTTTCTTT
D gene: .
J gene: TRBJ1-1
clone size: many
V gene: TRBV25-1

CDR3 protein: CASRQVLETQYF
CDR3 DNA: TGTGCCAGCAGACAGGTTTTAGAGACCCAGTACTTC
D gene: .
J gene: TRBJ2-5
clone size: many
V gene: TRBV12-3/TRBV12-4

CDR3 protein: CASVRDSLSTDTQYF
CDR3 DNA: TGTGCCAGCGTCCGGGACAGCCTTAGCACAGATACGCAGTATTTT
D gene: TRBD1
J gene: TRBJ2-3
clone size: many
V gene: TRBV2

CDR3 protein: CASRGTGTDTQYF
CDR3 DNA: TGCGCCAGCAGGGGGACAGGCACAGATACGCAGTATTTT
D gene: TRBD1
J gene: TRBJ2-3
clone size: .
V gene: TRBV5-1

CDR3 protein: CASTEGNSPLHF
CDR3 DNA: TGCGCCAGCACGGAGGGTAATTCACCCCTCCACTTT
D gene: .
J gene: TRBJ1-6
clone size: many
V gene: TRBV5-1

CDR3 protein: CSASDREIYGYTF
CDR3 DNA: TGCAGTGCTTCCGACAGGGAGATCTATGGCTACACCTTC
D gene: TRBD1
J gene: TRBJ1-2
clone size: many
V gene: TRBV20-1

CDR3 protein: CASSFDRGGTEAFF
CDR3 DNA: TGTGCCAGCAGCTTCGACAGGGGCGGCACTGAAGCTTTCTTT
D gene: TRBD1
J gene: TRBJ1-1
clone size: few
V gene: TRBV5-6

CDR3 protein: CASSIDRAGTEAFF
CDR3 DNA: TGTGCCAGCAGCATCGACAGGGCGGGTACTGAAGCTTTCTTT
D gene: TRBD1
J gene: TRBJ1-1
clone size: .
V gene: TRBV7-2

CDR3 protein: CASSVLVRETQYF
CDR3 DNA: TGTGCCAGCAGCGTTCTAGTTAGGGAGACCCAGTACTTC
D gene: .
J gene: TRBJ2-5
clone size: .
V gene: TRBV7-2

CDR3 protein: CASSLEGTGGQNIQYF
CDR3 DNA: TGCGCCAGCAGCTTGGAGGGGACAGGGGGCCAAAACATTCAGTACTTC
D gene: TRBD1
J gene: TRBJ2-4
clone size: many
V gene: TRBV5-1

CDR3 protein: CASSYRAIGTGELFF
CDR3 DNA: TGTGCCAGCAGTTACCGGGCTATAGGGACCGGGGAGCTGTTTTTT
D gene: .
J gene: TRBJ2-2
clone size: many
V gene: TRBV6-5

CDR3 protein: CASNPLARNEQFF
CDR3 DNA: TGTGCCAGCAACCCCCTGGCCCGCAATGAGCAGTTCTTC
D gene: .
J gene: TRBJ2-1
clone size: .
V gene: TRBV6-2/TRBV6-3

CDR3 protein: CASSTTGPGRNEKLFF
CDR3 DNA: TGTGCCAGCAGCACAACCGGCCCAGGCCGAAATGAAAAACTGTTTTTT
D gene: .
J gene: TRBJ1-4
clone size: .
V gene: TRBV7-2

CDR3 protein: CASSLGSHTDTQYF
CDR3 DNA: TGTGCCAGCAGCTTGGGCAGCCACACAGATACGCAGTATTTT
D gene: .
J gene: TRBJ2-3
clone size: .
V gene: TRBV7-2

CDR3 protein: CSVNPGSSYGYTF
CDR3 DNA: TGCAGCGTGAACCCGGGTTCTTCATATGGCTACACCTTC
D gene: .
J gene: TRBJ1-2
clone size: many
V gene: TRBV29-1

CDR3 protein: CASGRPAGSGNTIYF
CDR3 DNA: TGTGCCAGCGGAAGGCCAGCCGGTTCTGGAAACACCATATATTTT
D gene: .
J gene: TRBJ1-3
clone size: .
V gene: TRBV9

CDR3 protein: CSVADFSSYNEQFF
CDR3 DNA: TGCAGCGTCGCGGACTTTAGTTCCTACAATGAGCAGTTCTTC
D gene: .
J gene: TRBJ2-1
clone size: few
V gene: TRBV29-1

CDR3 protein: CASTGGLGTQYF
CDR3 DNA: TGCGCCAGCACAGGGGGCTTGGGGACCCAGTACTTC
D gene: TRBD1
J gene: TRBJ2-5
clone size: many
V gene: TRBV5-1

CDR3 protein: CSATTGARDNEQFF
CDR3 DNA: TGCAGTGCTACGACAGGGGCGAGGGACAATGAGCAGTTCTTC
D gene: TRBD1
J gene: TRBJ2-1
clone size: few
V gene: TRBV20-1

CDR3 protein: CASSQGPKGYF
CDR3 DNA: TGTGCCAGCAGCCAAGGACCAAAGGGGTATTTT
D gene: .
J gene: TRBJ2-3
clone size: many
V gene: TRBV3-1

CDR3 protein: CASSGIRGLQETQYF
CDR3 DNA: TGTGCCAGCAGTGGCATCCGGGGCCTCCAAGAGACCCAGTACTTC
D gene: .
J gene: TRBJ2-5
clone size: many
V gene: TRBV6-1

CDR3 protein: CASSPVETGPSVDTQYF
CDR3 DNA: TGTGCCAGCTCACCAGTTGAGACAGGTCCTTCAGTGGATACGCAGTATTTT
D gene: .
J gene: TRBJ2-3
clone size: many
V gene: TRBV18

CDR3 protein: CASSRSPPLSGNTIYF
CDR3 DNA: TGTGCCAGCAGCCGATCCCCCCCCCTCTCTGGAAACACCATATATTTT
D gene: .
J gene: TRBJ1-3
clone size: many
V gene: TRBV7-2

CDR3 protein: CASSLAHWTTYNEQFF
CDR3 DNA: TGTGCCAGCAGCTTAGCGCACTGGACGACCTACAATGAGCAGTTCTTC
D gene: .
J gene: TRBJ2-1
clone size: many
V gene: TRBV7-6